This T cell receptor beta chain was sequenced for a study of cytomegalovirus exposure and HLA in healthy donors. Study-wide findings and caveats: Among CMV-associated TCR beta chains, most appeared HLA-restricted in a later analysis.

About this clone itself: The antigen is unknown.

The study ran its PCR with 60 Vbeta and 13 Jbeta primers. Profiling relied on immunoSEQ multiplex PCR, and the TCRdb table lists in-frame clones only, not all of them. The sample has hundreds of thousands of clones, more than 60% seen once. This sequence originates from a girl aged 2-9 years in good health and CMV-seronegative. Sequenced material: PBMCs.

In DNA, the CDR3 is TGTGCCAGCAGTCCCTACGGACAGGGTCTTCACAATGAGCAGTTCTTC. Its translation is CASSPYGQGLHNEQFF. The V and J genes are TRBV28 and TRBJ2-1; 8 positions match TRBD1. The germline V gene has CDR1 MDHEN and CDR2 SYDVKM. V shed 5 bases and J 5 bases; nucleotides not matched to a gene: 11. CDR3 length: 16 amino acids.